This T cell receptor beta chain was sequenced in a study of OX40 agonist ivuxolimab in advanced cancers. On the study more broadly: Of mixed ages from about 23 to 79 and averaging about 60 years, the group was roughly 83% male.

CDR1 SGHVS and CDR2 FQNEAQ come from the germline V gene. This CDR3 has 14 residues. There are a few counts of this clone. At one end the junction does not follow the germline gene, possibly because of a read error. This table comes from immunoSEQ multiplex PCR, and its TCRdb copy is limited to in-frame clones, with some not included. The repertoire has 33,000 or so clones, around 73% of them found once; the top ten carry 9.5% to 15%. The clonotype originates from an adult with an advanced solid tumor such as melanoma, head and neck, liver or kidney cancer. This rearrangement joins TRBV7-8 to TRBJ2-7; the match to TRBD1 covers 7 bases. The source was CD4+ or CD8+ T cells sorted from blood, collected in a trial of the OX40 agonist ivuxolimab. The CDR3 bases are TGTGCCAGCAGCCCGACAGGGTTGGGTAGTCAGGGTGTCTTC. Protein sequence: CASSPTGLGSQGVF.